The T cell receptor (beta chain) under discussion was sequenced for a study of regulatory T cells in long-lasting Graves disease. Study outcomes and limitations: With persistent disease, TRBV28, TRBJ1-2 and TRBJ2-5 were the favored segments. The TCR repertoire of persistent Graves' patients was less diverse than that of newly diagnosed ones.

This sample's time point: persistent/refractory GD, antithyroid drugs over 5 years with positive TRAb. Extracted RNA from PBMCs served as the source of the TCR library. Patients were enrolled at an endocrinology department in Xi'an, China. To make TCR beta libraries, researchers used iRepertoire HTBI primers and Arm-PCR of CDR3 regions. TCRdb analysed the multiplex PCR reads with MiXCR anew, one entry per CDR3 protein. The sample holds about 470,000 distinct CDR3 sequences, approximately 21% seen once. This clonotype was seen ten or more times. Antigen: not known. After removal of 4 bases from V and 2 bases from J, the junction contained 7 bases not matched to a gene. The CDR3 is 15 residues long. The germline V gene encodes CDR1 ENHRY and CDR2 SYGVKD.

This TCR was sampled from a female donor with Graves disease. The J gene is TRBJ1-1, the V gene TRBV10-3; TRBD1 agrees at 7 bases. The sample consisted of peripheral blood mononuclear cells (PBMCs), taken when the disease was refractory, from a patient treated with antithyroid drugs. Here the CDR3 reads CAISASAGGNTEAFF. The DNA for the CDR3 is TGTGCCATCAGTGCTTCGGCAGGGGGAAACACTGAAGCTTTCTTT.